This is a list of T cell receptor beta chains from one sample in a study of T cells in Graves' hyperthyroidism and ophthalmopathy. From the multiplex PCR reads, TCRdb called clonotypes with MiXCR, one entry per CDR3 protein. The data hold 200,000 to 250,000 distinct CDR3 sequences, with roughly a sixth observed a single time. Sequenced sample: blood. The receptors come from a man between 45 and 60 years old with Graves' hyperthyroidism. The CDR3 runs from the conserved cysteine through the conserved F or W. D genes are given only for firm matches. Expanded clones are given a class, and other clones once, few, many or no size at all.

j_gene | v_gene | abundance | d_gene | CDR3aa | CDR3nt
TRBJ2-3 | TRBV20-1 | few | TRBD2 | CSASDELAGAADTQYF | TGCAGTGCTAGCGACGAACTAGCGGGAGCTGCAGATACGCAGTATTTT
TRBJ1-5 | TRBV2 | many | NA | CASSATSSNQPQHF | TGTGCCAGCAGTGCTACTTCTAGCAATCAGCCCCAGCATTTT
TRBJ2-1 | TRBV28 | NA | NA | CASSFLSRRHHNEQFF | TGTGCCAGCAGTTTTTTGTCTCGAAGGCACCACAATGAGCAGTTCTTC
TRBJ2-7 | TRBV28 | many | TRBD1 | CASKPQGARNEQYF | TGTGCCAGCAAACCACAGGGGGCGCGGAACGAGCAGTACTTC
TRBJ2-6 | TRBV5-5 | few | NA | CASSLSFKGANVLTF | TGTGCCAGCAGCTTGAGCTTTAAGGGGGCCAACGTCCTGACTTTC
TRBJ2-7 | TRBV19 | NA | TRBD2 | CASSIGGRGYEQYF | TGTGCCAGTAGTATAGGCGGGAGAGGGTACGAGCAGTACTTC
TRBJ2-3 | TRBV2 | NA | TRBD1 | CASGQGAIDTQYF | TGTGCCAGCGGACAGGGGGCTATAGATACGCAGTATTTT
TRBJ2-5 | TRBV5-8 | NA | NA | CASSLADTGFETQYF | TGTGCCAGCAGCTTGGCTGACACAGGGTTCGAGACCCAGTACTTC
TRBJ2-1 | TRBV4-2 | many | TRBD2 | CASSQGLAGAYGEQFF | TGTGCCAGCAGCCAAGGACTAGCGGGCGCCTATGGTGAGCAGTTCTTC
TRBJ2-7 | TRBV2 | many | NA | CASSEQDGSYEQYF | TGTGCCAGCAGTGAACAGGACGGTTCCTACGAGCAGTACTTC